This T cell receptor beta chain was sequenced in a study of CD8 T cells in Susac syndrome. Reverse transcription of about 0.45 to 1 ug RNA used random hexamers. The immunoSEQ assay covered 54 Vbeta and 13 Jbeta segments for CDR3. TCRdb passed the immunoSEQ multiplex PCR reads through MiXCR, listing each CDR3 protein once. This sample yields 250,000 to 300,000 distinct CDR3 sequences, of which approximately 89% are seen a single time; around 0.18% belongs to the top ten. TCR beta sequencing covered blood CD8+ and CD4+ T cells. The CD8+ and CD4+ T cells were isolated magnetically using a negative isolation approach, whereas the TEMRA cells were enriched by FACS. The CDR3 loop spans 14 amino acids. CDR1 and CDR2 (germline): MNHEY, SVGEGT. The ends lost 5 bases at V and 5 bases at J; junction bases unmatched: 6.

The source of this sequence is a human donor with multiple sclerosis. Sequencing was performed on CD8+ T cells from PBMCs. This chain uses TRBV6-2 or TRBV6-3 with TRBJ2-5, with 9 positions matching TRBD2. This CDR3 reads CASSGGGAVETQYF. The CDR3 DNA reads TGTGCCAGCAGTGGCGGGGGGGCCGTGGAGACCCAGTACTTC.